The rows below give T cell receptor beta chains drawn from one sample of a study of cytotoxic CD8 clonotypes in ibrutinib-treated CLL. The table came from immunoSEQ multiplex PCR; TCRdb's copy has only in-frame clones and leaves some out. The table lists a few hundred thousand clones, around four fifths of them singletons. The specimen was PBMCs, collected before ibrutinib treatment. The receptors originated from a human donor with chronic lymphocytic leukemia. CDR3s include the opening cysteine and the closing phenylalanine or tryptophan. The order of the fields is V gene, J gene, D gene, CDR3 protein. D genes are given only for firm matches.

TRBV6-1,TRBJ2-7,-,CASSEWGQDKEQYF
TRBV4-3,TRBJ2-4,TRBD2,CASSQYGVAGGTGAKNIQYF
TRBV5-6,TRBJ2-2,TRBD1,CASSLPGQENTGELFF
TRBV5-6,TRBJ1-4,-,CASSFSGTLNEKLFF
TRBV27,TRBJ1-2,TRBD1,CASSLTRDSVYGYTF
TRBV5-4,TRBJ1-2,-,CASSVPGEGDYGYTF
TRBV4-2,TRBJ2-3,TRBD2,CASSQEGYGTSGTDTQYF
TRBV9,TRBJ2-1,TRBD2,CASTLSSGNYNEQFF
TRBV18,TRBJ1-5,-,CASSPLEGRPQHF
TRBV6-1,TRBJ1-1,-,CASRQEEMNTEAFF
TRBV15,TRBJ2-1,TRBD1,CATSRVQGHDMSSYNEQFF
TRBV27,TRBJ1-5,-,CASSSASNQPQHF
TRBV7-2,TRBJ1-5,-,CASSLFGGGNQPQHF
TRBV4-1,TRBJ2-7,-,CASSQYEGQYEQYF
TRBV30,TRBJ2-1,-,CAWSPGRLYEQFF
TRBV28,TRBJ2-3,TRBD2,CAILNSGRDTQYF
TRBV5-1,TRBJ1-1,-,CASSLRGTTEAFF
TRBV30,TRBJ1-5,-,CAWSVVQDNQPQHF
TRBV11-2,TRBJ1-1,-,CASSLGQRGRVGTEAFF
TRBV11-2,TRBJ2-1,TRBD2,CASSPPRAGGINEQFF
TRBV28,TRBJ1-2,-,CASSLLTGGYGYTF
TRBV5-1,TRBJ1-2,-,CASSLEQGGYGYTF
TRBV18,TRBJ2-4,-,CASSPRLLAKNIQYF
TRBV28,TRBJ2-3,-,CASSFVAEEGSDTQYF
TRBV5-4,TRBJ1-3,-,CASIGASSSSSGNTIYF
TRBV6-1,TRBJ2-7,TRBD2,CASSEGLAGAGYEQYF
TRBV10-3,TRBJ1-4,-,CAISISPGPESEKLFF
TRBV5-8,TRBJ2-5,TRBD1,CASSSPDREETQYF
TRBV4-3,TRBJ1-5,TRBD1,CASSQDPGQGYQPQHF
TRBV28,TRBJ2-1,-,CASSTAGQGLGEQFF
TRBV10-1,TRBJ2-5,TRBD1,CASSDPGQGDGAQYF
TRBV27,TRBJ2-1,TRBD1,CASSLNRDRAYNEQFF
TRBV27,TRBJ1-5,-,CASSSALSNQPQHF
TRBV28,TRBJ1-2,TRBD1,CASSFGWGQNYGYTF
TRBV7-9,TRBJ2-7,-,CASSLQEPRGASSYEQYF
TRBV19,TRBJ2-7,-,CASSPRQRYYEQYF
TRBV10-2,TRBJ1-5,-,CASSIYLYSNQPQHF
TRBV2,TRBJ2-7,-,CASSADTTEQYF
TRBV2,TRBJ2-5,TRBD2,CASRGTSGKETQYF
TRBV5-4,TRBJ2-2,TRBD2,CASSPLTSGGTGELFF
TRBV7-9,TRBJ2-1,-,CASSPSWGNEQFF
TRBV29-1,TRBJ2-5,-,CSVKLGQETQYF